This T cell receptor beta chain was sequenced for a study of T-cell memory formation after mild COVID-19. Study-level information: Largely, the TCR clusters proved donor specific.

Study-wide results and caveats: Contracting CD4+ clones sat mainly in CM and EM; CD8+ in EMRA.

Germline values: CDR1 SGHTA, CDR2 FQGNSA. The junction had 4 bases not matched to a gene; V was cut back by 3 bases and J by 6 bases. This CDR3 has 14 residues. MiXCR was run by TCRdb on the 5' RACE reads, yielding one entry per CDR3 protein. The table lists approximately 99,000 distinct CDR3 sequences, 18% of them singletons, with roughly 5.5% in the top ten. Points on this clonotype: Its matching antigen is unknown.

The receptor's source is a young man who had mild COVID-19 (a few samples of this study predate the infection). Cell type and time point are not known. This chain joins TRBV7-2 and TRBJ2-1, with 8 bases identical to TRBD1. The specimen was PBMCs or a T cell subset sorted from them (not recorded which). CDR3 amino acids: CASSLDREGNEQFF. The DNA of the CDR3 is TGTGCCAGCAGCTTGGACAGGGAAGGCAATGAGCAGTTCTTC.